Listed here are 25 T cell receptor beta chains from one sample, sequenced in a study of blood T cell repertoires in COVID-19. The data were produced by immunoSEQ multiplex PCR, yet TCRdb's version contains in-frame clones alone and is incomplete. Found here are under 200,000 clones, about 85% of them singletons; the top ten hold around 0.93%. The sequencing sample was made of peripheral blood. Source of these receptors: a man in his sixties with COVID-19, enrolled during active disease.

The rearrangement uses TRBV10-3 and TRBJ1-5, with D maybe TRBD1 (5 bases). The CDR3 is made up of 15 amino acids. With 5 bases removed from V and 0 bases from J, the gap between germline ends came to 11 bases. Germline lookup yields CDR1 ENHRY and CDR2 SYGVKD. The CDR3 region has the DNA TGTGCCATCAGTTGGGACGGGAGTAGCAATCAGCCCCAGCATTTT. The encoded protein is CAISWDGSSNQPQHF.

The V gene is TRBV27, the J gene TRBJ1-2; 7 positions agree with TRBD1. Germline trimming cut 5 bases from V and 4 bases from J; bases unmatched to any gene: 10. Germline-derived CDR1 and CDR2 are MNHEY and SMNVEV (reference sequence). The CDR3 loop spans 15 amino acids. The CDR3 here is CASSPLSRGIYGYTF. Written as DNA, the CDR3 is TGTGCCAGCAGTCCGCTCTCCAGGGGGATCTATGGCTACACCTTC.

The rearrangement joins TRBV7-2 to TRBJ2-1; 16 positions agree with TRBD2. There are 15 residues in the CDR3. CDR1 SGHTA and CDR2 FQGNSA come from the germline V gene. With V trimmed by 5 bases and J by 12 bases, 7 bases remained unmatched. In DNA, the CDR3 is TGTGCCAGCAGCACGGGGACTAGCGGGAGGGCCGGGCAGTTCTTC. It encodes CASSTGTSGRAGQFF.

The rearrangement links TRBV6-5 to TRBJ1-1, with D unresolved. There are 14 residues in the CDR3. V lost 0 bases and J 6 bases, leaving 11 bases between the germline ends. Germline V gene data show CDR1 as MNHEY and CDR2 as SVGAGI. Written as DNA, the CDR3 is TGTGCCAGCAGTTACTCTCCGTCGTCTCCTGAAGCTTTCTTT. It encodes CASSYSPSSPEAFF.

This chain links TRBV6-5 with TRBJ2-3; D ambiguous. Trimming cost V 3 bases and J 8 bases, with 12 bases left between them. This CDR3 spans 13 amino acids. Germline CDR1 reads MNHEY; CDR2 reads SVGAGI. CDR3 bases: TGTGCCAGCAGTTATGGAAGACTGGGTACGCAGTATTTT. Its protein product is CASSYGRLGTQYF.

The chain has TRBV6-5 and TRBJ1-3, with a weak D call TRBD1 (5 bases). The V and J ends lost 1 base and 3 bases respectively, with 7 bases between them. Looked up from germline, CDR1 is MNHEY and CDR2 is SVGAGI. CDR3 size: 14 residues. CDR3 region: CASSYLGGGNTIYF. The CDR3 nucleotides read TGTGCCAGCAGTTACTTGGGGGGTGGAAACACCATATATTTT.

This clone was picked up a small number of times. The chain combines TRBV15 with TRBJ1-1, with no clear D. The CDR3 runs to 15 residues. V gave up 0 bases and J gave up 2 bases, with 10 bases separating them. CDR1 and CDR2 from the germline V gene are LNHNV and YYDKDF (reference sequence). CDR3 amino acids: CATSRERVVNTEAFF. For the CDR3, the DNA is TGTGCCACCAGCAGAGAACGGGTAGTTAACACTGAAGCTTTCTTT. Supplemented by reference TRBV15 and TRBJ1-1, the full variable domain reads DAMVIQNPRYQVTQFGKPVTLSCSQTLNHNVMYWYQQKSSQAPKLLFHYYDKDFNNEADTPDNFQSRRPNTSFCFLDIRSPGLGDTAMYLCATSRERVVNTEAFFGQGTRLTVV.

The chain is built from TRBV27 and TRBJ2-2; 9 nucleotides agree with TRBD1. Germline CDR1 and CDR2: MNHEY and SMNVEV (reference sequence). The J segment lost 14 bases and the V segment lost 2 bases, leaving 9 bases of the junction unmatched. The CDR3 is 14 amino acids. The DNA for the CDR3 is TGTGCCAGCAGTTTAATACAGGGGGCAGGTTATCTGTTTTTT. It translates to CASSLIQGAGYLFF.

The chain carries TRBV27 and TRBJ1-6; tentative D call: TRBD1 (6 bases). Trimming removed 6 bases at V and 7 bases at J, with 22 bases between. The CDR3 totals 17 residues. CDR1 is MNHEY, CDR2 SMNVEV, per germline (reference sequence). The DNA for the CDR3 is TGTGCCAGCAGCCCCCTACAGGGAAACGGAAGGAATTCACCCCTCCACTTT. Amino acid sequence: CASSPLQGNGRNSPLHF.

This clone has just one count. The chain couples TRBV2 to TRBJ1-2, with 10 nucleotides matching TRBD1. Trimming removed 5 bases from V and 4 bases from J; junction bases left unmatched: 7. The CDR3 covers 15 residues. Germline CDR1 SNHLY, CDR2 FYNNEI. For the CDR3, the DNA is TGTGCCAGCAGTTCCCGGGACAGGGGTGTCTATGGCTACACCTTC. Residues: CASSSRDRGVYGYTF.

This clone has just one count. The chain links TRBV7-8 to TRBJ2-3; a possible D gene is TRBD1 (5 bases). The CDR3 extends over 15 amino acids. Germline CDR1 is SGHVS and CDR2 is FQNEAQ. V lost 1 base to trimming and J lost 0 bases, with 8 bases between them. The CDR3 coding sequence is TGTGCCAGCAGCTTAGAACAGGCTAGCACAGATACGCAGTATTTT. It specifies CASSLEQASTDTQYF. The complete variable domain, with remaining parts taken from reference TRBV7-8 and TRBJ2-3, reads GAGVSQSPRYKVAKRGQDVALRCDPISGHVSLFWYQQALGQGPEFLTYFQNEAQLDKSGLPSDRFFAERPEGSVSTLKIQRTQQEDSAVYLCASSLEQASTDTQYFGPGTRLTVL.

The V call is TRBV6-5, the J call TRBJ1-2; TRBD1 is a possible D gene (5 bases). Per germline, CDR1 MNHEY and CDR2 SVGAGI. The CDR3 is 13 amino acids. The V end was cut by 10 bases, the J end by 2 bases, with 14 bases between. DNA of the CDR3: TGTGCCATCAAGCCGGGGGTAAACTATGGCTACACCTTC. It specifies CAIKPGVNYGYTF.

This clone has only a few counts. The chain joins TRBV5-6 to TRBJ1-1; D unclear. Trimming pared 0 bases from V and 1 base from J, leaving 10 bases between. This CDR3 contains 15 residues. The germline V gene has CDR1 SGHDT and CDR2 YYEEEE. The CDR3 sequence is CASSLALGRNTEAFF. CDR3 bases: TGTGCCAGCAGCTTGGCACTGGGCCGGAACACTGAAGCTTTCTTT.

The chain links TRBV18 to TRBJ1-4, with 9 bases identical to TRBD1. Per germline, CDR1 KGHSH and CDR2 LQKENI. V trimming: 5 bases; J trimming: 8 bases; junction bases outside the gene matches: 12. The length of the CDR3 is 16 residues. CDR3 loop: CASSVEPTGGQEKLFF. The CDR3, as DNA: TGTGCCAGCTCAGTAGAACCGACAGGGGGGCAAGAAAAACTGTTTTTT.

This clone was found once. J is TRBJ2-1 and V is TRBV7-3; 9 nucleotides line up with TRBD1. Losses at the gene ends were 5 bases for V and 15 bases for J; bases not matched to a gene: 11. Germline V gene sequence: CDR1 SGHTA, CDR2 FQGTGA. The CDR3 covers 13 residues. The CDR3 region is CASSESGDRVPFF. The CDR3 DNA is TGTGCCAGCAGCGAATCAGGGGACAGGGTTCCGTTCTTC.

This chain links TRBV6-2 or TRBV6-3 with TRBJ2-1; 9 bases line up with TRBD2. Germline trimming cut 3 bases from V and 7 bases from J; bases unmatched to any gene: 4. The germline V gene has CDR1 MNHEY and CDR2 SVGEGT. The CDR3 sequence is 14 residues long. CDR3 sequence: CASSYVAGGNEQFF. The CDR3 DNA sequence: TGTGCCAGCAGTTATGTTGCGGGGGGGAATGAGCAGTTCTTC.

The chain's CDR3 is CASSNRKRETDTQYF. DNA for the CDR3: TGTGCCAGCAGCAACCGGAAGCGGGAGACAGATACGCAGTATTTT. This sequence joins TRBV9 and TRBJ2-3; TRBD2 matches 8 bases. The CDR3 runs 15 residues. Trimming removed 4 bases from V and 3 bases from J; junction bases left unmatched: 7. Germline V gene sequence: CDR1 SGDLS, CDR2 YYNGEE. Looking up the rest from reference TRBV9 and TRBJ2-3 gives the full variable domain: DSGVTQTPKHLITATGQRVTLRCSPRSGDLSVYWYQQSLDQGLQFLIQYYNGEERAKGNILERFSAQQFPDLHSELNLSSLELGDSALYFCASSNRKRETDTQYFGPGTRLTVL.

The chain couples TRBV5-6 to TRBJ1-5; 10 positions match TRBD1. The CDR3 has 15 amino acids. With V trimmed by 0 bases and J by 7 bases, 4 bases remained unmatched. The germline CDR1 and CDR2 sequences are SGHDT and YYEEEE. CDR3: CASSLAGTGVQPQHF. The DNA for the CDR3 is TGTGCCAGCAGCTTGGCAGGGACAGGGGTCCAGCCCCAGCATTTT.

The chain is built from TRBV18 and TRBJ2-3; 9 bases align to TRBD2. In germline, CDR1 is KGHSH, CDR2 LQKENI. The CDR3 loop spans 12 amino acids. V lost 6 bases to trimming and J lost 11 bases; unmatched junction nucleotides: 6. This chain's CDR3 is CASSPGLAMQYF. CDR3 nucleotide sequence: TGTGCCAGCTCGCCGGGACTAGCTATGCAGTATTTT.

The chain links TRBV6-5 to TRBJ1-3; perhaps TRBD1 as D (5 bases). Per the germline V gene, CDR1 is MNHEY and CDR2 is SVGAGI. V lost 0 bases to trimming and J lost 4 bases, with 10 bases between them. The CDR3 runs 15 residues. DNA for the CDR3: TGTGCCAGCAGTTACTCGGCAGGGTCCGGAAACACCATATATTTT. It yields the protein CASSYSAGSGNTIYF.

This sequence joins TRBV7-2 and TRBJ2-7; 12 positions match TRBD1. The V gene end was trimmed by 4 bases and the J gene end by 3 bases; junction bases not matched to a gene: 4. Germline V gene sequence: CDR1 SGHTA, CDR2 FQGNSA. This CDR3 has 15 residues. The CDR3, as DNA: TGTGCCAGCAGCTCCGGGACAGGGGGCTTCTACGAGCAGTACTTC. Translating it yields CASSSGTGGFYEQYF.

This clone was recorded only once. This chain uses TRBV15 with TRBJ2-4, with D perhaps TRBD1 (5 bases). This CDR3 comprises 15 residues. V was pared by 3 bases and J by 5 bases, with 14 bases between. CDR1 and CDR2 from the germline V gene are LNHNV and YYDKDF (reference sequence). CDR3 sequence reads: CATSRFLGQENIQYF. The CDR3 DNA is TGTGCCACCAGCAGGTTCCTGGGGCAGGAAAACATTCAGTACTTC.

This clone was found once. This sequence joins TRBV3-1 (or the pseudogene TRBV3-2) and TRBJ2-3, with TRBD2 identical over 8 bases. V gave up 4 bases and J gave up 5 bases; unmatched junction bases: 14. Germline-derived CDR1 and CDR2 are LGHDT and YNNKEL (reference sequence). This CDR3 region has 17 residues. CDR3 in amino acids: CASSPIGRANRGDTQYF. Written as DNA, the CDR3 is TGTGCCAGCAGCCCAATCGGGAGGGCCAACAGAGGAGATACGCAGTATTTT.

The gene calls are TRBV20-1 and TRBJ1-1, with TRBD1 matching 7 bases. This CDR3 region has 11 residues. The trim removed 6 bases at V and 6 bases at J, leaving 4 bases unmatched. Germline loops: CDR1 DFQATT, CDR2 SNEGSKA (reference sequence). CDR3 sequence: CSAPDRPEAFF. CDR3 DNA: TGCAGTGCCCCGGACAGGCCTGAAGCTTTCTTT.

The J gene is TRBJ2-7, the V gene TRBV14; D may be TRBD2 (6 bases). V was cut by 3 bases and J by 7 bases, with 13 bases left in between. CDR1 is SGHDN and CDR2 is FVKESK in the germline V gene. This CDR3 is built from 13 residues. The CDR3 loop is CASSQGTSREQYF. The CDR3 DNA reads as TGTGCCAGCAGCCAGGGGACTTCCAGGGAGCAGTACTTC.